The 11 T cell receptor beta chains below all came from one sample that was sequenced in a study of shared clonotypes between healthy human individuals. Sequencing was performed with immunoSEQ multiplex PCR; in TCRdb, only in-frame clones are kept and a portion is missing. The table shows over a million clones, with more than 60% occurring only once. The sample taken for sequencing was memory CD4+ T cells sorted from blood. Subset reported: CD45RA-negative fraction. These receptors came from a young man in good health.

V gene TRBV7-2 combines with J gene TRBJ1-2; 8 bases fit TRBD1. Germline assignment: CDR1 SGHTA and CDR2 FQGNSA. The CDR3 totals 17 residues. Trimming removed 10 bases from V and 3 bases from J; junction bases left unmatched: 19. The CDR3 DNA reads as TGTGCCAAGAGAAAAGAGGGGACAGGCCTTAGGCACTATGGCTACACCTTC. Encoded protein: CAKRKEGTGLRHYGYTF.

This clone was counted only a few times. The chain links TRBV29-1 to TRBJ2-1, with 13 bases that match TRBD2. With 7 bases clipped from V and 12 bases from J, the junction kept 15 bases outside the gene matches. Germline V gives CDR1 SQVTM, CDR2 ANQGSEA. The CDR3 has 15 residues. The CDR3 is CSAGRETSGGAAQFF. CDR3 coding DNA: TGCAGCGCCGGGAGGGAAACTAGCGGGGGGGCCGCGCAGTTCTTC.

CDR3 protein: CASRNRGGWAEAFF. The CDR3 coding sequence is TGTGCCAGCAGGAACAGGGGAGGGTGGGCTGAAGCTTTCTTT. This chain links TRBV2 with TRBJ1-1; 7 positions match TRBD1. This CDR3 is 14 amino acids long. In germline, CDR1 is SNHLY, CDR2 FYNNEI. V lost 6 bases and J lost 6; bases outside the gene matches: 10.

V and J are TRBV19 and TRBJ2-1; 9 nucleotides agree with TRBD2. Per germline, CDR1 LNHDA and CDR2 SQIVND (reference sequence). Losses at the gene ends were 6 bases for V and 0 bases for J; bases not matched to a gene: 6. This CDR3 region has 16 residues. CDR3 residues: CASRLLAGRSYNEQFF. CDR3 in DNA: TGTGCCAGTAGACTACTAGCGGGCCGCTCCTACAATGAGCAGTTCTTC.

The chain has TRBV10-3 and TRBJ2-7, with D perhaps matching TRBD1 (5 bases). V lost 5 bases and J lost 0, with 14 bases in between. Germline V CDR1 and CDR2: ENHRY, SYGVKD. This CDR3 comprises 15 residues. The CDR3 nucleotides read TGTGCCATCAGTTTCACCGACAGCTTCTCCTACGAGCAGTACTTC. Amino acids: CAISFTDSFSYEQYF.

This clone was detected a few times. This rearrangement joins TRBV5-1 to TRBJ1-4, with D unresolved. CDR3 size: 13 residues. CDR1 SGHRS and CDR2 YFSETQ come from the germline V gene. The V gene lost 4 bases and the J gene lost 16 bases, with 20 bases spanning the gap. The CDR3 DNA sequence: TGCGCCAGCAGCCCCATCTCTGCAGGAATCCGGTTTTTT. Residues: CASSPISAGIRFF.

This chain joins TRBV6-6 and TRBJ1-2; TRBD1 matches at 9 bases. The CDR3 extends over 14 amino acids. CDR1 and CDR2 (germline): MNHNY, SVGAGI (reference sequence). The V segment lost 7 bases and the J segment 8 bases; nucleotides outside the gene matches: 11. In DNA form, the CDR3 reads TGTGCCAGCACTGGACAGGGGCCGGGTTACGGCTACACCTTC. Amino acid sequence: CASTGQGPGYGYTF.

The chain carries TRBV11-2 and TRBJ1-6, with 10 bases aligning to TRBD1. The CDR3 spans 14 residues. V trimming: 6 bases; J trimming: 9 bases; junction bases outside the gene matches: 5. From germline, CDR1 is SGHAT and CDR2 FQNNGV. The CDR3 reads CASRRTGGGSPLHF. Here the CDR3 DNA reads TGTGCCAGCAGGAGGACAGGGGGGGGTTCACCCCTCCACTTT.

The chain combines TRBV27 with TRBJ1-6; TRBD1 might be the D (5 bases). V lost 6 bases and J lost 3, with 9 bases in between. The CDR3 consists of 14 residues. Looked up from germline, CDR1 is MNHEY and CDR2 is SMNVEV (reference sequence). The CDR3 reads CASRGGVYNSPLHF. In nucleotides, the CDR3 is TGTGCCAGCAGGGGGGGGGTCTATAATTCACCCCTCCACTTT.

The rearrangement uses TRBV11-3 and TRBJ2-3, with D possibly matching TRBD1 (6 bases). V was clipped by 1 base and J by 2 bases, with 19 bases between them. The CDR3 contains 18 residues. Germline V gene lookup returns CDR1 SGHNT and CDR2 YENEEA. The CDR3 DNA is TGTGCCAGCAGCTTAGGCCAGGACAGCGTTAGGAACACAGATACGCAGTATTTT. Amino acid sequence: CASSLGQDSVRNTDTQYF.

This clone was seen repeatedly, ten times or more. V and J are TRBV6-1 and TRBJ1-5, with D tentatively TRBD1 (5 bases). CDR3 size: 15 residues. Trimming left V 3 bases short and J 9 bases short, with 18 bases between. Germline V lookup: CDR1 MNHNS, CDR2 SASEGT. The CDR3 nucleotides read TGTGCCAGCAGTGATGGGACGACCATCAGTGGGCCCCAGCATTTT. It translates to CASSDGTTISGPQHF.